The present entry profiles one TCR beta chain with its context. The data were obtained in a study of CD8+CD57+ T cells in acquired aplastic anemia. The overall study: Average DNA yield from sorted CD4+ and CD8+ cells was around 3 ug.

TCR beta VDJ and CDR3 profiles were obtained from a genomic DNA template. TCRdb re-derived calls from the reads in MiXCR, one entry per CDR3 protein. The sample includes around 79,000 distinct CDR3 sequences, 60% to 75% seen only once; the top ten take roughly 80%. The CDR3 extends over 14 amino acids. V lost 0 bases, J lost 4 bases, and 4 bases lay in between. Per germline, CDR1 LNHNV and CDR2 YYDKDF (reference sequence). Patients chosen for sequencing had shown CD8+CD57+ cell expansion by flow cytometry. The material sequenced was sorted CD4+, CD8+, or CD8+CD57+ T cells (not recorded which) from PBMCs. The TCR comes from a human donor with aplastic anemia. The rearrangement uses TRBV15 and TRBJ1-6; D gene unclear. This chain's CDR3 is CATSREEYNSPLHF. DNA of the CDR3: TGTGCCACCAGCAGAGAAGAATATAATTCACCCCTCCACTTT.